Described below is a single T cell receptor (beta chain) sequence and its context. Its antigen is as yet unknown. The treatment was: oral pan-JAK inhibitor, 5-10 mg twice daily. It was from alopecia areata patients that lesional scalp punch biopsies and peripheral blood were collected. Germline V gene sequence: CDR1 PRHDT, CDR2 FYEKMQ (reference sequence). The CDR3 runs to 16 residues. Trimming left V 6 bases short and J 4 bases short, with 21 bases between. This sample was taken from a study of CD8+ T cells in alopecia areata. Study results and caveats: Whereas mice showed it more clearly, TCR sharing across patients was murkier, possibly because of HLA. Lesional tissue from the scalp (especially in alopecia totalis/universalis) showed higher clonality than normal scalp.

RNA was isolated and reverse transcribed to cDNA, the sequencing template. Sequencing used immunoSEQ multiplex PCR; TCRdb keeps in-frame clones, though not all of them. Counted here are approximately 4,300 clones, less than 80% occurring once; the ten biggest clones make up under 10%. The chain uses TRBV13 and TRBJ2-5; a possible D gene is TRBD2 (5 bases). This TCR came from a human donor with alopecia areata. The source was skin, collected at week 24, from a patient treated with tofacitinib. CDR3 DNA sequence: TGTGCCAGCAGTCCTCCTCGGGGTGTCGAGCTAGAGACCCAGTACTTC. This gives the protein CASSPPRGVELETQYF.